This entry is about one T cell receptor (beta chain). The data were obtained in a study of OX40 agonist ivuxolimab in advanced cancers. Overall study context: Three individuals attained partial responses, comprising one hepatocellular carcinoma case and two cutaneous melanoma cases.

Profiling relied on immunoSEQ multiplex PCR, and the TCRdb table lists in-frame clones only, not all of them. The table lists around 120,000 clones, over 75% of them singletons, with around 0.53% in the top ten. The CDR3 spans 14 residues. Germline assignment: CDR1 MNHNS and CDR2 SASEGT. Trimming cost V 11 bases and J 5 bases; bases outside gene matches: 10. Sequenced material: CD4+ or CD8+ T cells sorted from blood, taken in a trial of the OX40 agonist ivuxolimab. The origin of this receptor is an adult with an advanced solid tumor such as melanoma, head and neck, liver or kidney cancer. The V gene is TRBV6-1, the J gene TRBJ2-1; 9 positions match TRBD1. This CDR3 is CAGMTGGRDNEQFF. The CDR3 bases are TGTGCCGGGATGACAGGGGGTAGGGACAATGAGCAGTTCTTC.